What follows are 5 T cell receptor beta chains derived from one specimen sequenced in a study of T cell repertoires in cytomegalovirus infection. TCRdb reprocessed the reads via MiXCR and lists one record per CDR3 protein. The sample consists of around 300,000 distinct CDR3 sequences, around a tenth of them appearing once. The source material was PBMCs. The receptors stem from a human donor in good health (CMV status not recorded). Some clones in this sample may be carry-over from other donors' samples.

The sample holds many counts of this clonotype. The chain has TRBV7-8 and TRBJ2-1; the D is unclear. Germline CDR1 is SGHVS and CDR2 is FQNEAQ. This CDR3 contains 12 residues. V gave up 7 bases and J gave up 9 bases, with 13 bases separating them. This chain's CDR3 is CASTSGAGEQFF. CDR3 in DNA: TGTGCCAGCACCTCAGGAGCAGGTGAGCAGTTCTTC.

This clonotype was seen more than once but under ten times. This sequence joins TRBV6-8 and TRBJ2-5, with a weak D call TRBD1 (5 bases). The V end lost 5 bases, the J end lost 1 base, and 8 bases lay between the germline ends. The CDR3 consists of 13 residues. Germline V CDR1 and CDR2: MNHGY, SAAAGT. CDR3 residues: CASSDRPQETQYF. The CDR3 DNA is TGTGCCAGCAGTGACAGACCCCAAGAGACCCAGTACTTC.

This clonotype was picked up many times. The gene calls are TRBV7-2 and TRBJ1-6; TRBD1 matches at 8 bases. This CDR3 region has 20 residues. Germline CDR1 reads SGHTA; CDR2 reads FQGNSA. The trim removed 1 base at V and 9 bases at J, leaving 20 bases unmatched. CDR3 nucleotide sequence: TGTGCCAGCAGCTTAGTTCCTCTAAGGAGCACCGCCGACAGGGGTTCACCCCTCCACTTT. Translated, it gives CASSLVPLRSTADRGSPLHF.

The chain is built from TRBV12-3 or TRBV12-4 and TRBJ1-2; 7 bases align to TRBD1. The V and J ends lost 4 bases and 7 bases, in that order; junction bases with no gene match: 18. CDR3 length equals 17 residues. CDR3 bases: TGTGCCAGCAGTTCGCCCCAAATCTTGGACAGGAATATTGGCTACACCTTC. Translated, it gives CASSSPQILDRNIGYTF.

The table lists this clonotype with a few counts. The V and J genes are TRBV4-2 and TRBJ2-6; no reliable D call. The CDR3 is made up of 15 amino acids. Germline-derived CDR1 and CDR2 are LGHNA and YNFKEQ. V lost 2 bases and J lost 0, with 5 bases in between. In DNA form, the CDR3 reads TGTGCCAGCAGCCAACAGGACTCTGGGGCCAACGTCCTGACTTTC. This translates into CASSQQDSGANVLTF.